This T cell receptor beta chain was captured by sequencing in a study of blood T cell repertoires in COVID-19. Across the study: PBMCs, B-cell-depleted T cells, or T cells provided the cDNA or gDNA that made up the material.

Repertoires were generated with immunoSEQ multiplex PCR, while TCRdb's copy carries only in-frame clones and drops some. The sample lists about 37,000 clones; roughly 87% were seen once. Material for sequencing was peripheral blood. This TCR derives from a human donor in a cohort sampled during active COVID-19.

The DNA of the CDR3 is TGCGCCAGCAGGTTGACAAACACAGGGTTAGCTTTCTTT. Amino acid sequence: CASRLTNTGLAFF. The chain uses TRBV5-1 and TRBJ1-1; D possibly corresponds to TRBD1 (6 bases). CDR3 size: 13 residues. V gave up 5 bases and J gave up 10 bases, with 18 bases separating them. CDR1 SGHRS and CDR2 YFSETQ come from the germline V gene.